The 26 T cell receptor beta chains below all came from one sample that was sequenced in a study of blood T cell repertoires in COVID-19. Sequenced by immunoSEQ multiplex PCR; TCRdb stores in-frame clones only, minus some. This sample has over 100,000 clones, with 65% to 85% found just once. The sample comprised peripheral blood. The receptors derive from a woman in her 70s with acute or convalescent COVID-19.

This clone showed up just a few times. The chain recombines TRBV3-1 (or the pseudogene TRBV3-2) with TRBJ2-3, with D perhaps TRBD2 (6 bases). V lost 4 bases to trimming and J lost 6 bases, with 20 bases between them. The CDR3 contains 16 residues. CDR1 is LGHDT and CDR2 is YNNKEL in the germline V gene (reference sequence). The CDR3 DNA reads as TGTGCCAGCAGCCCCGGCGCGGGGTTTAGGTTGGATACGCAGTATTTT. It is translated as CASSPGAGFRLDTQYF.

V is TRBV7-3 and J is TRBJ2-2; 7 bases map to TRBD2. The CDR3 is 17 residues long. Looked up from germline, CDR1 is SGHTA and CDR2 is FQGTGA. Trimming removed 5 bases from V and 2 bases from J; junction bases left unmatched: 11. Written as DNA, the CDR3 is TGTGCCAGCAGCGCCCGAGGCGGGGGACTCAACACCGGGGAGCTGTTTTTT. As protein: CASSARGGGLNTGELFF.

CDR3: CATSDSRVESSYNEQFF. For the CDR3, the DNA is TGTGCCACCAGTGATTCCAGGGTGGAGAGCTCCTACAATGAGCAGTTCTTC. The rearrangement joins TRBV24-1 to TRBJ2-1, with D tentatively TRBD1 (5 bases). The length of the CDR3 is 17 residues. Looked up from germline, CDR1 is KGHDR and CDR2 is SFDVKD. The V end lost 2 bases, the J end lost 0 bases, and 13 bases lay between the germline ends.

The CDR3 here is CASSAEGRGYTDTQYF. The CDR3 DNA reads as TGTGCCAGCAGCGCCGAGGGACGGGGGTACACAGATACGCAGTATTTT. The chain combines TRBV9 with TRBJ2-3; D is perhaps TRBD2 (6 bases). V lost 3 bases and J 2 bases, leaving 16 bases between the germline ends. This CDR3 contains 16 residues. CDR1 and CDR2 from the germline V gene are SGDLS and YYNGEE.

V usage is TRBV7-6 and J usage is TRBJ2-7; TRBD2 might be the D (6 bases). V was trimmed by 1 base and J by 3 bases, leaving 10 bases between them. The germline CDR1 and CDR2 sequences are SGHVS and FNYEAQ. CDR3 length: 14 residues. The CDR3 reads CASSLGAGIYEQYF. The CDR3 nucleotides are TGTGCCAGCAGCTTAGGGGCGGGAATCTACGAGCAGTACTTC.

Comment on this clone: The same CDR3 arises from other DNA sequences in this sample as well. The V gene is TRBV7-2, the J gene TRBJ2-5; D not certain. The CDR3 has 13 residues. CDR1 and CDR2 (germline): SGHTA, FQGNSA. Trimming shortened V by 1 base and J by 2 bases, and 5 bases separated the two germline ends. DNA for the CDR3: TGTGCCAGCAGCTTAGGTCAACAAGAGACCCAGTACTTC. Translated, it gives CASSLGQQETQYF.

This clone has only a few counts. The chain recombines TRBV3-1 (or the pseudogene TRBV3-2) with TRBJ1-1; TRBD1 matches at 7 bases. Looked up from germline, CDR1 is LGHDT and CDR2 is YNNKEL (reference sequence). The J segment lost 0 bases and the V segment lost 3 bases, leaving 4 bases of the junction unmatched. This CDR3 has 15 amino acids. CDR3 sequence (DNA): TGTGCCAGCAGCCAGGTGACAGGGATGAACACTGAAGCTTTCTTT. This encodes CASSQVTGMNTEAFF.

The rearrangement joins TRBV3-1 (or the pseudogene TRBV3-2) to TRBJ1-4, with D hard to call. V lost 6 bases and J lost 4, with 9 bases in between. Germline V CDR1 and CDR2: LGHDT, YNNKEL (reference sequence). There are 13 residues in the CDR3. CDR3 residues: CASRASVNEKLFF. In nucleotides, the CDR3 is TGTGCCAGCAGAGCGTCCGTTAATGAAAAACTGTTTTTT.

The chain has TRBV4-2 and TRBJ1-3; the D gene is possibly TRBD1 (5 bases). Germline CDR1 and CDR2: LGHNA and YNFKEQ. With 1 base removed from V and 0 bases from J, the gap between germline ends came to 7 bases. The CDR3 totals 15 residues. The CDR3 reads CASSQGGGSGNTIYF. CDR3 sequence (DNA): TGTGCCAGCAGCCAAGGGGGGGGCTCTGGAAACACCATATATTTT.

The sample holds one count of this clone. The chain combines TRBV6-5 with TRBJ1-2; D possibly corresponds to TRBD1 (6 bases). The CDR3 has 13 amino acids. CDR1 is MNHEY and CDR2 is SVGAGI in the germline V gene. V gave up 6 bases and J gave up 8 bases, with 16 bases separating them. The DNA of the CDR3 is TGTGCCAGCAGCCGGACAGCTGAAGGAGGCTACACCTTC. Its protein is CASSRTAEGGYTF.

The chain employs TRBV6-5 and TRBJ2-7; D not resolved. With 4 bases removed from V and 3 bases from J, the gap between germline ends came to 4 bases. Germline V gives CDR1 MNHEY, CDR2 SVGAGI. This CDR3 has 11 amino acids. The CDR3 DNA follows: TGTGCCAGCAGTTCGTTCTACGAGCAGTACGTC. Its protein product is CASSSFYEQYV.

This clone was counted a single time. This sequence joins TRBV13 and TRBJ2-5; TRBD1 aligns across 9 bases. Trimming removed 5 bases from V and 5 bases from J; junction bases left unmatched: 9. The CDR3 covers 15 residues. Per the germline V gene, CDR1 is PRHDT and CDR2 is FYEKMQ (reference sequence). The CDR3 region has the DNA TGTGCCAGCAGCATATTACAGGGGGCGAAGGAGACCCAGTACTTC. This encodes CASSILQGAKETQYF.

This chain connects TRBV7-9 to TRBJ1-1; 11 bases fit TRBD1. The CDR3 spans 15 residues. V trimming: 5 bases; J trimming: 3 bases; junction bases outside the gene matches: 5. The germline V gene encodes CDR1 SEHNR and CDR2 FQNEAQ (reference sequence). DNA of the CDR3: TGTGCCAGCAGCCAGGACAGGGGGCTGGACACTGAAGCTTTCTTT. Amino acids: CASSQDRGLDTEAFF.

The chain is built from TRBV4-2 and TRBJ2-3, with 12 positions matching TRBD2. Germline V gives CDR1 LGHNA, CDR2 YNFKEQ. This CDR3 is 17 amino acids long. Trimming cost V 7 bases and J 2 bases; bases outside gene matches: 10. CDR3 loop: CASTGRLAGAITDTQYF. CDR3 in DNA: TGTGCCAGCACCGGGCGACTAGCGGGGGCAATCACAGATACGCAGTATTTT.

This chain links TRBV24-1 with TRBJ2-5; 7 nucleotides agree with TRBD1. CDR1 and CDR2 (germline): KGHDR, SFDVKD. V lost 6 bases, J lost 0 bases, and 6 bases stayed unmatched. The CDR3 is made up of 15 amino acids. The CDR3 loop reads CATSTGDMYQETQYF. CDR3 bases: TGTGCCACCAGTACAGGGGACATGTACCAAGAGACCCAGTACTTC.

This clone was seen a few times. This rearrangement joins TRBV5-1 to TRBJ1-4; TRBD1 agrees at 7 bases. V was clipped by 1 base and J by 8 bases; unmatched bases: 5. Germline-derived CDR1 and CDR2 are SGHRS and YFSETQ. This CDR3 comprises 14 residues. DNA for the CDR3: TGCGCCAGCAGCTTGACACAGGGGATGGAAAAACTGTTTTTT. It is translated as CASSLTQGMEKLFF.

The chain uses TRBV6-5 and TRBJ1-2; TRBD1 matches at 10 bases. Germline values: CDR1 MNHEY, CDR2 SVGAGI. This CDR3 region has 14 residues. The junction had 7 bases not matched to a gene; V was cut back by 4 bases and J by 8 bases. CDR3 bases: TGTGCCAGCAGTTCCGCAAGGACAGGGGGGGGCTACACCTTC. This encodes CASSSARTGGGYTF.

This sequence joins TRBV6-6 and TRBJ2-7, with TRBD2 as a possible D gene (6 bases). V lost 2 bases and J 2 bases, leaving 13 bases between the germline ends. In germline, CDR1 is MNHNY, CDR2 SVGAGI (reference sequence). The CDR3 has 15 residues. This CDR3 is CASSYGPGAPYEQYV. In DNA, the CDR3 is TGTGCCAGCAGTTACGGCCCGGGAGCCCCCTACGAGCAGTACGTC.

The V gene is TRBV10-3, the J gene TRBJ2-1, with TRBD2 identical over 7 bases. Germline CDR1 is ENHRY and CDR2 is SYGVKD. V gave up 2 bases and J gave up 4 bases; unmatched junction bases: 8. The CDR3 contains 16 residues. DNA for the CDR3: TGTGCCATCAGTGAGAACCCCAGCGGGGAGTACAATGAGCAGTTCTTC. Translating it yields CAISENPSGEYNEQFF.

This sequence joins TRBV6-5 and TRBJ1-2; TRBD1 is a possible D gene (6 bases). This CDR3 has 13 residues. V was pared by 7 bases and J by 6 bases, with 15 bases between. From germline, CDR1 is MNHEY and CDR2 SVGAGI. CDR3 DNA: TGTGCCAGCACCCCCGGACAGACGAATGGCTACACCTTC. Residues: CASTPGQTNGYTF.

V gene TRBV3-1 (or the pseudogene TRBV3-2) combines with J gene TRBJ1-1; D is unclear. There are 13 residues in the CDR3. The V gene's germline CDR1 is LGHDT and CDR2 YNNKEL (reference sequence). The V and J ends lost 4 bases and 6 bases respectively, with 12 bases between them. Here the CDR3 DNA reads TGTGCCAGCAGCCCGGTTGGAGGCGCTGAAGCTTTCTTT. Translating gives CASSPVGGAEAFF.

CDR3 amino acids: CASKLIDSYGYTF. The CDR3 DNA is TGTGCCAGCAAGCTAATTGACAGCTATGGCTACACCTTC. V is TRBV2 and J is TRBJ1-2; D may be TRBD1 (5 bases). This CDR3 spans 13 amino acids. Germline V gene lookup returns CDR1 SNHLY and CDR2 FYNNEI. Trimming pared 7 bases from V and 4 bases from J, leaving 13 bases between.

Concerning this clone itself: The sample holds other DNA sequences that translate to the same CDR3. This sequence joins TRBV3-1 (or the pseudogene TRBV3-2) and TRBJ2-2; the D is unclear. The germline V gene encodes CDR1 LGHDT and CDR2 YNNKEL (reference sequence). V was clipped by 4 bases and J by 3 bases, with 6 bases between them. The CDR3 is 13 residues long. CDR3 coding DNA: TGTGCCAGCAGCCCCCTCGACACCGGGGAGCTGTTTTTT. Translated: CASSPLDTGELFF.

The count of this clone is one. The V gene is TRBV7-2, the J gene TRBJ1-2; the D gene is possibly TRBD1 (5 bases). The CDR3 has 14 amino acids. Germline V lookup: CDR1 SGHTA, CDR2 FQGNSA. V lost 10 bases and J lost 4, with 19 bases in between. The CDR3 DNA reads TGTGCCAACATGCCGAACGGGGGGGGCTATGGCTACACCTTC. Translated, it gives CANMPNGGGYGYTF.

V and J are TRBV5-5 and TRBJ1-6, with D perhaps matching TRBD1 (6 bases). V shed 0 bases and J shed 6 bases, with 10 bases lying between them. This CDR3 is built from 15 residues. CDR1 SGHKS and CDR2 YYEKEE come from the germline V gene (reference sequence). CDR3 region: CASSLAGQFNSPLHF. Written as DNA, the CDR3 is TGTGCCAGCAGCTTGGCTGGACAGTTTAATTCACCCCTCCACTTT. Variable domain in full (rest from reference TRBV5-5 and TRBJ1-6): DAGVTQSPTHLIKTRGQQVTLRCSPISGHKSVSWYQQVLGQGPQFIFQYYEKEERGRGNFPDRFSARQFPNYSSELNVNALLLGDSALYLCASSLAGQFNSPLHFGNGTRLTVT.

The V gene is TRBV6-5, the J gene TRBJ2-5; D may be TRBD1 (6 bases). CDR1 MNHEY and CDR2 SVGAGI come from the germline V gene. The CDR3 runs to 12 residues. The V and J ends lost 6 bases and 5 bases respectively, with 10 bases between them. The CDR3 coding sequence is TGTGCCAGCAGCCAAAGGGGGGAGACCCAGTACTTC. Its translation: CASSQRGETQYF.